The source of this T cell receptor (beta chain) is a study of T cell changes during pregnancy in multiple sclerosis (dated 2019 in TCRdb). Study-level background: Changes in the T cell repertoire over the course of pregnancy were examined in this study in women with multiple sclerosis.

The library was generated by the immunoSEQ multiplex PCR assay. The table was pulled from immuneACCESS by TCRdb, which kept in-frame rearrangements only. Such tables lose some clones; where checked, under half of the loss comes from unresolved V genes, and the rest has no known cause. For this sample the table gives under 85,000 clones, of which approximately 90% were detected only once. The ten largest make up roughly 1.5% of the sample. Regarding this clone: Which antigen it targets is not known. The record has no base qualities; no much larger clone is one base away.

The V end gives up 3 bases and the J end 5 bases, leaving 2 bases in the junction not matched to a gene. Its CDR3 holds 13 amino acids, cysteine through phenylalanine. Only the CDR3 portion is preserved as DNA: 39 bases, with reading frame beginning at the first base. Taken from the germline V gene, the CDR1 and CDR2 loops are MRHNA and SNTAGT. The sequencing used peripheral blood, collected in the third trimester of pregnancy. The receptor comes from a female donor with multiple sclerosis, enrolled in a pregnancy study. The chain employs TRBV6-4 and TRBJ1-1; a stretch of 8 junction bases matches TRBD1. The CDR3 protein is CASSERTGTEAFF. The sequenced DNA is TGTGCCAGCAGTGAAAGGACAGGGACTGAAGCTTTCTTT.